This T cell receptor beta chain was retrieved from a study of blood T cells in healthy people across ages. This clonotype was seen only a few times. Trimming at V came to 1 base and at J to 7 bases, leaving 7 bases not matched to a gene. The CDR3 contains 16 residues. Germline CDR1 and CDR2: MNHEY and SVGEGT. It was with a sample-barcoded 5' primer and a J-beta primer mix that a second PCR of roughly 6 to 12 cycles was run. All cDNA molecules were each tagged by a template-switch adaptor with 12 random nucleotides. Every sample produced at least 2.5 million CDR3-containing paired-end reads. TCRdb passed the 5' RACE reads through MiXCR, listing each CDR3 protein once. The sample includes some 1.7 million distinct CDR3 sequences, 25% to 30% of them seen just once.

Sequenced: blood. J is TRBJ2-1 and V is TRBV6-2 or TRBV6-3; TRBD2 agrees at 10 bases. The origin of this receptor is a woman in her thirties in good health. Here the CDR3 DNA reads TGTGCCAGCAGTTACTTCGGGACTAGCGTCCCAAATGAGCAGTTCTTC. As protein: CASSYFGTSVPNEQFF.